The next 5 T cell receptor beta chains were all read from a single sample in a study of shared clonotypes between healthy human individuals. The method was immunoSEQ multiplex PCR; TCRdb's version includes in-frame clones alone and lacks a portion of them. The table has approximately 710,000 clones, roughly 87% seen once. The sequenced material came from memory CD8+ T cells from PBMCs. Indicated subset: CD45RO+ cells pooled with CCR7-negative TemRA cells. The receptors stem from a man between 18 and 35 years old in good health. Some clones in this sample may be carry-over from other donors' samples.

The chain has TRBV4-2 and TRBJ1-1, with a possible D match to TRBD1 (6 bases). Per the germline V gene, CDR1 is LGHNA and CDR2 is YNFKEQ. The CDR3 has 17 amino acids. The ends were cut back, 3 bases at V and 0 bases at J, with 17 bases in the middle. For the CDR3, the DNA is TGTGCCAGCAGCCACCCTCCGGGAGGGGGGATGAACACTGAAGCTTTCTTT. It specifies CASSHPPGGGMNTEAFF.

The chain combines TRBV4-1 with TRBJ1-5, with a weak D call TRBD1 (5 bases). The CDR3 is 14 residues long. The germline V and J ends were trimmed by 5 bases and 6 bases, with 14 bases remaining between them. Germline CDR1 and CDR2: MGHRA and YSYEKL. CDR3 DNA: TGCGCCAGCAGCGAAGGGGAAATGGGTCAGCCCCAGCATTTT. It codes for CASSEGEMGQPQHF.

The chain uses TRBV28 and TRBJ2-3, with D perhaps given as TRBD1 or TRBD2 (5 bases each). Germline-derived CDR1 and CDR2 are MDHEN and SYDVKM. The ends were cut back, 4 bases at V and 8 bases at J, with 16 bases in the middle. The CDR3 runs 14 residues. CDR3 sequence: CASSSSRDRLTQYF. The CDR3 nucleotides read TGTGCCAGCAGTTCCTCCCGGGACCGACTTACGCAGTATTTT.

The V and J genes are TRBV9 and TRBJ2-3, with 13 bases matching TRBD2. Germline loops: CDR1 SGDLS, CDR2 YYNGEE. This CDR3 is 16 amino acids long. With 4 bases clipped from V and 6 bases from J, the junction kept 8 bases outside the gene matches. DNA of the CDR3: TGTGCCAGCAGCATCGGACTAGCGGGAGCGAGGGATACGCAGTATTTT. Its protein is CASSIGLAGARDTQYF.

The rearrangement joins TRBV9 to TRBJ2-1; tentatively, D is TRBD1 or TRBD2 (5 bases each). Germline CDR1 is SGDLS and CDR2 is YYNGEE. V was trimmed by 0 bases and J by 7 bases, leaving 8 bases between them. This CDR3 has 13 residues. The CDR3 region has the DNA TGTGCCAGCAGCGTAGGGGGGTTGAATGAGCAGTTCTTC. This gives the protein CASSVGGLNEQFF.